The text below deals with one TCR beta chain. Its antigen remains unknown. PCR employed 60 Vbeta and 13 Jbeta primers. The protocol was immunoSEQ multiplex PCR, while the TCRdb copy is restricted to in-frame clones and leaves out a portion. The sample has about 130,000 clones, 76% seen once. Trimming pared 0 bases from V and 0 bases from J, leaving 26 bases between. The CDR3 runs to 20 residues. Germline lookup yields CDR1 GTSNPN and CDR2 SVGIG (reference sequence). The data were obtained in a study of cytomegalovirus exposure and HLA in healthy donors. Overall study findings and caveats: Usually a TCR sequence was rare, but some public TCRs were found in many donors.

V gene TRBV30 combines with J gene TRBJ1-1, with D perhaps TRBD1 (6 bases). Sequenced: PBMCs. The source of this sequence is a man in his forties or fifties in good health and CMV-seronegative. The chain's CDR3 is CAWSVRGGLIYDPMNTEAFF. The CDR3 nucleotides read TGTGCCTGGAGTGTACGGGGGGGCCTTATTTACGACCCCATGAACACTGAAGCTTTCTTT.